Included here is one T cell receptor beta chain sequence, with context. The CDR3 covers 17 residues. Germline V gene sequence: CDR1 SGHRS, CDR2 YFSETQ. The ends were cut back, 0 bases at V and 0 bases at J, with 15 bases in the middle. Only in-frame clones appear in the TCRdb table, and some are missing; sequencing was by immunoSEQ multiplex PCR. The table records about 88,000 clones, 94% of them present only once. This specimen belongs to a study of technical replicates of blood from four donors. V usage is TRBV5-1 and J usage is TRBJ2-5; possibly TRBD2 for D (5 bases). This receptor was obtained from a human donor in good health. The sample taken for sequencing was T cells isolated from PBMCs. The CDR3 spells CASSLGSRRWDQETQYF. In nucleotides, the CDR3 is TGCGCCAGCAGCTTGGGATCCCGGAGGTGGGACCAAGAGACCCAGTACTTC.